This T cell receptor (beta chain) came from a study of cytomegalovirus exposure and HLA in healthy donors. Background on the study: Earlier work reported 117 million unique TCR beta sequences from 170 million or so T cells. Study outcomes and limitations: Most TCR sequences were uncommon, yet certain public TCRs appeared in many donors. Earlier findings revealed that most TCR beta V segments proved productive either about 87% or about 30% of the time. In a later analysis, most CMV-associated TCR beta chains appeared HLA-restricted.

The PCR made use of 60 Vbeta and 13 Jbeta primers. Produced via immunoSEQ multiplex PCR; TCRdb's table is partial and in-frame only. Of more than 85,000 clones detected, around 75% appear once; the ten largest clones hold roughly 1.9%. A remark on this clone: Its cognate antigen is unknown.

V was clipped by 6 bases and J by 3 bases; unmatched bases: 7. The germline CDR1 and CDR2 sequences are SNHLY and FYNNEI. This CDR3 contains 16 residues. The specimen was PBMCs. The chain joins TRBV2 to TRBJ2-2; 10 bases match TRBD1. The sequence was collected from a man aged 25 to 40 in good health and CMV-seronegative. The CDR3 sequence is CASRAGTGVYTGELFF. Here the CDR3 DNA reads TGTGCCAGCAGGGCCGGGACAGGGGTTTACACCGGGGAGCTGTTTTTT. Filled out from reference TRBV2 and TRBJ2-2, the complete variable domain reads EPEVTQTPSHQVTQMGQEVILRCVPISNHLYFYWYRQILGQKVEFLVSFYNNEISEKSEIFDDQFSVERPDGSNFTLKIRSTKLEDSAMYFCASRAGTGVYTGELFFGEGSRLTVL.